The 10 T cell receptor beta chains below were found in one sample sequenced in a study of blood T cells in healthy people across ages. A second about 7 to 12 cycle PCR used barcoded and J-beta primers. TCRdb recomputed calls from the 5' RACE reads with MiXCR, one row per CDR3 protein. This sample yields some 920,000 distinct CDR3 sequences, of which 45% to 60% are seen a single time; about a fifth belongs to the top ten. Sequencing input: blood. The receptors were gathered from a woman aged 60-70 years in good health.

The chain is built from TRBV12-3 or TRBV12-4 and TRBJ2-7; a possible D gene is TRBD1 (6 bases). V lost 4 bases, J lost 6 bases, and 16 bases lay in between. The CDR3 totals 14 residues. The CDR3 coding sequence is TGTGCCAGCAGTTCAGGGGCCAGAGCTTCCGAGCAGTACTTC. Amino acid sequence: CASSSGARASEQYF.

The chain has TRBV30 and TRBJ2-1, with D possibly being TRBD1 (6 bases). CDR1 and CDR2 (germline): GTSNPN, SVGIG (reference sequence). V was cut by 2 bases and J by 14 bases, with 13 bases left in between. CDR3 length equals 11 residues. CDR3 sequence (DNA): TGTGCCTGGAGTCAAGACAGGATAGAGTTCTTC. Amino acids: CAWSQDRIEFF.

The chain recombines TRBV18 with TRBJ2-6; tentatively, D is TRBD2 (5 bases). The V end was cut by 7 bases, the J end by 4 bases, with 14 bases between. The germline V gene has CDR1 KGHSH and CDR2 LQKENI. The CDR3 has 15 amino acids. The CDR3 protein is CASYTRGSGANVLTF. The CDR3 region has the DNA TGTGCCAGCTACACCAGAGGGTCCGGGGCCAACGTCCTGACTTTC.

The J gene is TRBJ2-1, the V gene TRBV29-1; 11 bases are a match to TRBD2. Germline lookup yields CDR1 SQVTM and CDR2 ANQGSEA. V trimming: 4 bases; J trimming: 7 bases; junction bases outside the gene matches: 3. The CDR3 is made up of 13 amino acids. The CDR3 DNA follows: TGCAGCGTTGCCCGGACTAGCGGGAATGAGCAGTTCTTC. Translating gives CSVARTSGNEQFF.

This chain uses TRBV28 with TRBJ2-7, with D possibly TRBD1 on 6 matching bases. The V end lost 5 bases, the J end lost 4 bases, and 15 bases lay between the germline ends. The germline V gene has CDR1 MDHEN and CDR2 SYDVKM. The CDR3 sequence is 14 residues long. This chain's CDR3 is CASSDRGTTYEQYF. The CDR3 bases are TGTGCCAGCAGTGATAGGGGGACCACTTACGAGCAGTACTTC.

In regard to this clonotype: A junction end diverges from the germline sequence, so it may reflect a read error. This CDR3 reads CASNIGSEETQYF. The CDR3 bases are TGTGCCAGTAATATAGGCTCGGAAGAGACCCAGTACTTC. The chain combines TRBV19 with TRBJ2-5, with D hard to call. This CDR3 region has 13 residues. Germline assignment: CDR1 LNHDA and CDR2 SQIVND (reference sequence).

The rearrangement uses TRBV27 and TRBJ2-3, with 13 bases identical to TRBD2. V dropped 7 bases and J dropped 5; count of bases not matched to a gene: 12. This CDR3 comprises 17 residues. Looked up from germline, CDR1 is MNHEY and CDR2 is SMNVEV (reference sequence). CDR3 in amino acids: CASNTGTSGISQDTQYF. As DNA, the CDR3 is TGTGCCAGCAATACCGGGACTAGCGGGATCAGCCAAGATACGCAGTATTTT.

This chain uses TRBV20-1 with TRBJ2-5; 9 bases match TRBD1. Judging by the DNA end, TRBJ2-7 fits better; the J call may be wrong. This CDR3 region has 16 residues. Germline values: CDR1 DFQATT, CDR2 SNEGSKA (reference sequence). The CDR3 is CSVQPLQGAIPYEQYF. The CDR3 DNA reads as TGCAGTGTTCAACCGTTACAGGGGGCGATCCCCTACGAGCAGTACTTC.

This chain connects TRBV7-2 to TRBJ2-3; D possibly corresponds to TRBD2 (5 bases). CDR1 is SGHTA and CDR2 is FQGNSA in the germline V gene. The CDR3 spans 16 residues. The V end lost 1 base, the J end lost 1 base, and 12 bases lay between the germline ends. As DNA, the CDR3 is TGTGCCAGCAGCTTAGTTACCGGGATGGGCACAGATACGCAGTATTTT. It yields the protein CASSLVTGMGTDTQYF.

CDR3 in DNA: TGTGCCAGCAGTCGGACACTCGGGGAGTCTAGCACAGATACGCAGTATTTT. This encodes CASSRTLGESSTDTQYF. V is TRBV6-2 or TRBV6-3 and J is TRBJ2-3; D is possibly TRBD1 or TRBD2 (5 bases each). V was cut by 5 bases and J by 0 bases, with 18 bases left in between. The CDR3 length is 17 residues. Per germline, CDR1 MNHEY and CDR2 SVGEGT.